The clone carrying this T cell receptor beta chain was counted a few times. V gave up 6 bases and J gave up 4 bases, with 16 bases separating them. The V gene's germline CDR1 is SGHVS and CDR2 FNYEAQ. The CDR3 consists of 15 residues. This sample was included in a study of T cells of healthy individuals. TCRdb redid the calling of the 5' RACE reads with MiXCR, one entry per CDR3 protein. Here the sample spans 63,000 or so distinct CDR3 sequences, 15% to 20% being singletons. The chain recombines TRBV7-6 with TRBJ1-3; the D is unclear. The receptor was derived from a human donor in good health. The CDR3 reads CASSGSPLRGNTIYF. CDR3 DNA sequence: TGTGCCAGCAGTGGTTCTCCTCTTAGGGGAAACACCATATATTTT.